This TCR beta chain stems from a study of blood T cell repertoires in COVID-19. Produced via immunoSEQ multiplex PCR; TCRdb's table is partial and in-frame only. This table holds about 150,000 clones, roughly 80% found once. The CDR3 consists of 15 residues. CDR1 and CDR2 from the germline V gene are SGDLS and YYNGEE. The V end was cut by 0 bases, the J end by 7 bases, with 14 bases between. The material sequenced was peripheral blood. The chain couples TRBV9 to TRBJ1-5; D gene ambiguous. The TCR originated in a man in his sixties with acute or convalescent COVID-19. CDR3 DNA sequence: TGTGCCAGCAGCGTAGGAGGCAGTCCGGGGCAGCCCCAGCATTTT. Translation: CASSVGGSPGQPQHF.